These T cell receptor beta chains were read from a single sample in a study of control samples from healthy donors and cancer patients. Profiling relied on immunoSEQ multiplex PCR, and the TCRdb table lists in-frame clones only, not all of them. The sample has some 130,000 clones, 80% to 95% seen once. Sequenced: blood. The receptors stem from a man aged 25 to 45 in good health. Each CDR3 is given with its conserved first and last residue. The D gene is left open where the match is weak. Only some rows state a clone size, as once, few, many or a class for expanded clones.

.,TRBJ1-2,.,TRBV5-6,CASSLYLVAGGNYGYTF,TGTGCCAGCAGCTTGTATTTGGTGGCCGGGGGCAACTATGGCTACACCTTC
.,TRBJ2-7,TRBD2,TRBV7-9,CASSLLGGAGGSYEQYF,TGTGCCAGCAGCTTACTAGGAGGGGCGGGAGGTTCCTACGAGCAGTACTTC
.,TRBJ2-1,.,TRBV2,CASSEQGSYNEQFF,TGTGCCAGCAGTGAACAGGGGTCCTACAATGAGCAGTTCTTC
.,TRBJ2-5,.,TRBV6-5,CASRGTGYLETQYF,TGTGCCAGCAGGGGGACTGGATATTTAGAGACCCAGTACTTC
.,TRBJ2-5,TRBD1,TRBV11-3,CASNHPTGKTQYF,TGTGCCAGCAACCATCCGACAGGGAAGACCCAGTACTTC
.,TRBJ1-6,.,TRBV7-2,CASSLAVDNSPLHF,TGTGCCAGCAGCTTAGCGGTGGATAATTCACCCCTCCACTTT
.,TRBJ1-3,.,TRBV9,CASSAVPTKQDGNTIYF,TGTGCCAGCAGCGCGGTTCCCACAAAACAGGATGGAAACACCATATATTTT
.,TRBJ2-5,TRBD2,TRBV24-1,CATSDFRAGERETQYF,TGTGCCACCAGTGATTTCAGAGCGGGAGAGAGGGAGACCCAGTACTTC
few,TRBJ1-2,TRBD1,TRBV6-4,CASSDYDTGTGLDGYTF,TGTGCCAGCAGTGACTACGATACCGGGACAGGGCTGGATGGCTACACCTTC
.,TRBJ2-5,TRBD1,TRBV9,CASSGQGIETQYF,TGTGCCAGCAGCGGACAGGGAATTGAGACCCAGTACTTC
.,TRBJ2-7,.,TRBV29-1,CSVRPETLSYEQYF,TGCAGCGTCCGACCCGAGACCCTCTCCTACGAGCAGTACTTC
.,TRBJ1-1,.,TRBV24-1,CATSDFTNTEAFF,TGTGCCACCAGTGATTTTACGAACACTGAAGCTTTCTTT
.,TRBJ1-3,.,TRBV30,CAWRVRGSGGTIYF,TGTGCCTGGAGGGTGAGGGGTTCGGGCGGCACCATATATTTT
.,TRBJ2-5,.,TRBV28,CASSLEGQETQYF,TGTGCCAGCAGTTTAGAAGGGCAAGAGACCCAGTACTTC
.,TRBJ1-1,.,TRBV15,CATSRDYGNTEAFF,TGTGCCACCAGCAGAGATTATGGGAACACTGAAGCTTTCTTT
.,TRBJ2-5,TRBD2,TRBV19,CASSIPSGSVKTQYF,TGTGCCAGTAGTATTCCTAGCGGGAGCGTAAAGACCCAGTACTTC
.,TRBJ1-1,.,TRBV19,CASKEGGGTEAFF,TGTGCCAGTAAGGAGGGCGGGGGCACTGAAGCTTTCTTT
.,TRBJ2-7,.,TRBV6-5,CASSYSTEYEQYF,TGTGCCAGCAGTTACTCTACAGAGTACGAGCAGTACTTC
few,TRBJ1-1,TRBD1,TRBV28,CASSPPGQGTTEAFF,TGTGCCAGCAGCCCGCCGGGACAGGGTACAACTGAAGCTTTCTTT
.,TRBJ2-5,TRBD1,TRBV24-1,CATSDLGQGLQETQYF,TGTGCCACCAGTGATTTGGGACAGGGGTTGCAAGAGACCCAGTACTTC
.,TRBJ2-1,.,TRBV6-5,CASSYRESNEQFF,TGTGCCAGCAGTTACCGGGAGAGCAATGAGCAGTTCTTC
.,TRBJ2-1,.,TRBV27,CASSLWSESSYNEQFF,TGTGCCAGCAGTTTATGGTCGGAGAGCTCCTACAATGAGCAGTTCTTC
.,TRBJ2-5,TRBD1,TRBV18,CASSPGQKETQYF,TGTGCCAGCTCACCGGGACAGAAAGAGACCCAGTACTTC
.,TRBJ2-3,.,TRBV12-5,CASGPGSSDTDTQYF,TGTGCTAGTGGTCCGGGAAGCAGTGACACAGATACGCAGTATTTT
.,TRBJ1-1,TRBD1,TRBV3-1/TRBV3-2,CASSKLQGAGEAFF,TGTGCCAGCAGCAAACTACAGGGGGCCGGTGAAGCTTTCTTT
.,TRBJ1-1,.,TRBV28,CASSVPGVGDTEAFF,TGTGCCAGCAGTGTTCCGGGGGTAGGGGACACTGAAGCTTTCTTT
.,TRBJ1-5,.,TRBV7-9,CASSLGAVAGDAQHF,TGTGCCAGCAGCTTAGGGGCAGTTGCAGGGGATGCCCAGCATTTT
.,TRBJ2-2,.,TRBV18,CASSLNVLGELFF,TGTGCCAGCTCACTCAACGTCTTAGGGGAGCTGTTTTTT
.,TRBJ2-3,.,TRBV12-3/TRBV12-4,CASSLLSTDTQYF,TGTGCCAGCAGTTTATTGAGCACAGATACGCAGTATTTT
.,TRBJ2-2,TRBD2,TRBV28,CASSLWNLAGGPGELFF,TGTGCCAGCAGTTTATGGAACTTAGCGGGAGGGCCCGGGGAGCTGTTTTTT
once,TRBJ1-4,.,TRBV30,CAWGKGTDEKLFF,TGTGCCTGGGGTAAGGGGACCGATGAAAAGCTGTTTTTT
.,TRBJ2-1,TRBD2,TRBV6-1,CASSEGTSGRVWDEQFF,TGTGCCAGCAGTGAGGGGACTAGCGGGAGGGTGTGGGATGAGCAGTTCTTC
.,TRBJ2-7,.,TRBV5-1,CASSLWNGVGYEQYF,TGCGCCAGCAGCTTGTGGAACGGCGTGGGGTACGAGCAGTACTTC
.,TRBJ2-7,TRBD2,TRBV6-5,CASRHPSGSTYEQYF,TGTGCCAGCAGACACCCTAGCGGGAGTACATACGAGCAGTACTTC
.,TRBJ2-2,.,TRBV6-5,CASSYSGNTGELFF,TGTGCCAGCAGTTACTCGGGGAACACCGGGGAGCTGTTTTTT
.,TRBJ1-1,.,TRBV2,CASSAAIRVAEAFF,TGTGCCAGCAGTGCGGCGATCAGGGTAGCTGAAGCTTTCTTT
.,TRBJ1-5,TRBD1,TRBV28,CASRGQGSNQPQHF,TGTGCCAGCAGAGGACAGGGGAGCAATCAGCCCCAGCATTTT